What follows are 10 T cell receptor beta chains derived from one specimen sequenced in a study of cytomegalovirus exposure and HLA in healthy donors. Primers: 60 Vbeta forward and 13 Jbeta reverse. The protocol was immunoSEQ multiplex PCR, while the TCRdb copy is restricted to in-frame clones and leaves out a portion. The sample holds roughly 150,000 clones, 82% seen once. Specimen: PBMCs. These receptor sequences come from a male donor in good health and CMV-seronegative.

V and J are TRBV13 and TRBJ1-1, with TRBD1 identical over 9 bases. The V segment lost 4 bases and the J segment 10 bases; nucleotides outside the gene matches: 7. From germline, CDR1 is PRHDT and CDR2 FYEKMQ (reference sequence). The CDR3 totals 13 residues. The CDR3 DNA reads TGTGCCAGCAGCTCCACAGGGGGCCGCGGAGCTTTCTTT. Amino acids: CASSSTGGRGAFF.

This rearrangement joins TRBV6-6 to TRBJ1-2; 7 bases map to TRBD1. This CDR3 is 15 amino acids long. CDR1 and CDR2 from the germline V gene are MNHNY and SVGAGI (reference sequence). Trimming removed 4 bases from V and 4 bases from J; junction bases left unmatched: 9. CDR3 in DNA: TGTGCCAGCAGTTTACTCTTAGGGGACAGCTATGGCTACACCTTC. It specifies CASSLLLGDSYGYTF.

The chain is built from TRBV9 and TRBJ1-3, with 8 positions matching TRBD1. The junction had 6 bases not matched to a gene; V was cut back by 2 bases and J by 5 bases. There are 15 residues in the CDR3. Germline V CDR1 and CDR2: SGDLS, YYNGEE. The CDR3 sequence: CASSVQGAARNTIYF. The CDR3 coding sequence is TGTGCCAGCAGCGTCCAGGGGGCCGCTAGAAACACCATATATTTT.

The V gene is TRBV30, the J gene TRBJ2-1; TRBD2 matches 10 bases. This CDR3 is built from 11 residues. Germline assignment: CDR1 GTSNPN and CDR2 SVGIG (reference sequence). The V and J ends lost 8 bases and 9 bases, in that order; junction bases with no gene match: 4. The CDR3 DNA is TGTGCCGGCGAGCGGGGGGGTGAGCAGTTCTTC. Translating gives CAGERGGEQFF. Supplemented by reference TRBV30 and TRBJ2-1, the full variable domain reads SQTIHQWPATLVQPVGSPLSLECTVEGTSNPNLYWYRQAAGRGLQLLFYSVGIGQISSEVPQNLSASRPQDRQFILSSKKLLLSDSGFYLCAGERGGEQFFGPGTRLTVL.

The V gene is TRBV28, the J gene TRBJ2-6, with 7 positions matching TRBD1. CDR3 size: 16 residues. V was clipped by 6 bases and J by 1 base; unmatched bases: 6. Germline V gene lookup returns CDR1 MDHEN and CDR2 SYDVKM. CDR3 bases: TGTGCCAGCAGCCCGACAGGGAGTTCTGGGGCCAACGTCCTGACTTTC. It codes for CASSPTGSSGANVLTF. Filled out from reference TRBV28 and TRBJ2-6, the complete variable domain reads DVKVTQSSRYLVKRTGEKVFLECVQDMDHENMFWYRQDPGLGLRLIYFSYDVKMKEKGDIPEGYSVSREKKERFSLILESASTNQTSMYLCASSPTGSSGANVLTFGAGSRLTVL.

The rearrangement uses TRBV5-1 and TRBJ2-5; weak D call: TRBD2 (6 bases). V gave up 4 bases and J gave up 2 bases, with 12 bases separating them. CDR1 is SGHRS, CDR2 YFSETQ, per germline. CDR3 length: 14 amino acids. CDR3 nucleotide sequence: TGCGCCAGCAGCCGGGGACTTTTGCAAGAGACCCAGTACTTC. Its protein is CASSRGLLQETQYF.

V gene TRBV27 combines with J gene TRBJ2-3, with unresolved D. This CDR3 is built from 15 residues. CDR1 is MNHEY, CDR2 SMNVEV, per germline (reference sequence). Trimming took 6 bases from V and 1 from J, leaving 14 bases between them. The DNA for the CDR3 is TGTGCCAGCAGCCCTTTGACACAACGCACAGATACGCAGTATTTT. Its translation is CASSPLTQRTDTQYF.

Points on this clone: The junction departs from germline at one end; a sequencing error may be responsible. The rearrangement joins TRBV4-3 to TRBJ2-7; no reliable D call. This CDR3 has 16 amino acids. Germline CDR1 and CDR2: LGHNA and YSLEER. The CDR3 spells CASSQDQAVLSYEQYF. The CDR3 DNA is TGCGCCAGCAGTCAAGATCAGGCAGTGCTTTCCTACGAGCAGTACTTC.

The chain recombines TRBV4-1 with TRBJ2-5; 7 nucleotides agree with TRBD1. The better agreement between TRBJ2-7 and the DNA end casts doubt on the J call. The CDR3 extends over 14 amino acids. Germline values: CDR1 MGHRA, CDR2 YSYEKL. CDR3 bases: TGCGCCAGCAGCCAAACAGGGGAATATGGCGAGCAGTACTTC. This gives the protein CASSQTGEYGEQYF.

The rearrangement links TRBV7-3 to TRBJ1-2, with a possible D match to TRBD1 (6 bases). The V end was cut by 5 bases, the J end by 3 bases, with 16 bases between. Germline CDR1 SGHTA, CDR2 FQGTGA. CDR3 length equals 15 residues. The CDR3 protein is CASSPTGGRDYGYTF. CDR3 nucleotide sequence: TGTGCCAGCAGCCCGACAGGTGGCCGGGACTATGGCTACACCTTC.